The clone carrying this T cell receptor (beta chain) occurred many times. The sample originates from a study of T cells in Graves' hyperthyroidism and ophthalmopathy. TCR beta CDR3 region amplification was performed from RNA transcripts. TCR CDR3 underwent first-round RT-PCR with the HTBI primer set. Via MiXCR, TCRdb re-called the multiplex PCR reads, giving one row per CDR3 protein. The data show fewer than 350,000 distinct CDR3 sequences, 20% to 25% seen once. Recently diagnosed hyperthyroidism of less than 2 months' duration affected patients aged 18 to 65. Not enrolled were patients with uncontrolled infection, other autoimmune disease, pregnancy or lactation. Using 10 ml of fresh peripheral blood, PBMCs were prepared. Germline loops: CDR1 SNHLY, CDR2 FYNNEI. Trimming took 1 base from V and 4 from J, leaving 22 bases between them. The CDR3 consists of 18 residues.

Sequenced sample: blood. This chain uses TRBV2 with TRBJ1-2; tentative D call: TRBD1 (6 bases). The clonotype originates from a woman aged 50 to 65 with Graves' hyperthyroidism. CDR3: CASSEGLGASGRGYGYTF. The CDR3 DNA is TGTGCCAGCAGTGAAGGACTGGGGGCGTCCGGGCGGGGCTATGGCTACACCTTC.